Sequencing of this T cell receptor beta chain was carried out in a study of blood T cell repertoires in COVID-19. Overall study context: COVID-19 samples collected from the United States, Italy and Spain covered acute and convalescent phases. T cells, B-cell-depleted T cells, or PBMCs provided the cDNA or gDNA that served as material.

Method: immunoSEQ multiplex PCR; TCRdb's copy keeps in-frame clones and lacks some. The data contain around 370,000 clones, approximately 90% of them singletons. The CDR3 contains 10 residues. Trimming stripped 6 bases from V and 7 bases from J, with 7 bases between. Germline CDR1 and CDR2: SGHRS and YFSETQ. This TCR was sampled from a woman aged 18-30 years who had recovered from COVID-19. The chain has TRBV5-1 and TRBJ1-1; D not certain. The sample comprised PBMCs or T cells enriched from blood (not recorded which). CDR3 loop: CASKGVEAFF. DNA of the CDR3: TGCGCCAGCAAAGGAGTTGAAGCTTTCTTT.